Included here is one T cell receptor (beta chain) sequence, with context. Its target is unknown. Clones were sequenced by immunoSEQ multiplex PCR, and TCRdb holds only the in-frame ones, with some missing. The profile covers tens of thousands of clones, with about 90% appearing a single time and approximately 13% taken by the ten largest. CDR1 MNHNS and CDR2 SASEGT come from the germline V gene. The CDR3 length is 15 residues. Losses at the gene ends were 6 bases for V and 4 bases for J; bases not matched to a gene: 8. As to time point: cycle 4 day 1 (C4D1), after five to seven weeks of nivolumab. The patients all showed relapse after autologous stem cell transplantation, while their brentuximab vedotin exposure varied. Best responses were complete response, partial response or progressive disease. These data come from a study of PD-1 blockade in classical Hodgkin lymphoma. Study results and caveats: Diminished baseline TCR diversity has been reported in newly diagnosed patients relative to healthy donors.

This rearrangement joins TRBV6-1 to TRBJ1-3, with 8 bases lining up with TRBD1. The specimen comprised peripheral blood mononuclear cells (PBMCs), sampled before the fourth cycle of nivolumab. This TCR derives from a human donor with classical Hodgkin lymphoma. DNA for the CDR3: TGTGCCAGCAGCCGGACAGGGTTGTGGGGAAACACCATATATTTT. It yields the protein CASSRTGLWGNTIYF.